This entry describes one T cell receptor (beta chain). Source study methods: Reference gene primer amplification gave estimated nucleated cell counts. The method was immunoSEQ multiplex PCR; TCRdb's version includes in-frame clones alone and lacks a portion of them. V, J and clone size are taken as reported in that table, and D and trimming were inferred from the DNA itself. Among just under 90,000 clones listed, roughly 70% were seen once. Unmatched junction bases numbered 11, after V lost 6 bases and J lost 6 bases. Germline CDR1 reads MNHEY; CDR2 reads SVGAGI. This CDR3 has 15 residues. These data originate in a study of blood T cell repertoires in COVID-19. About the study: There were acute and convalescent COVID-19 samples, and they came from the United States, Italy and Spain. T cells, B-cell-depleted T cells, or PBMCs supplied cDNA or gDNA.

The specimen was peripheral blood. The source is a woman of 80 years or more with acute or convalescent COVID-19. The chain employs TRBV6-5 and TRBJ2-7; 10 positions agree with TRBD1. The chain's CDR3 is CASRYDRGRLGEQYF. CDR3 coding DNA: TGTGCCAGCAGATACGACAGGGGGCGGCTAGGCGAGCAGTACTTC.